The clone carrying this T cell receptor beta chain was observed many times. This specimen comes from a study of T-cell reconstitution after alpha-beta-depleted transplantation in children. Preparation of the TCRbeta library involved a method that used unique molecular identifiers. TCRdb reprocessed the PCR reads via MiXCR and lists one record per CDR3 protein. The sample carries hundreds of thousands of distinct CDR3 sequences, 16% recorded once. The CDR3 is 13 amino acids. V was cut by 5 bases and J by 8 bases, with 12 bases left in between. Germline V gene data show CDR1 as PRHDT and CDR2 as FYEKMQ (reference sequence).

This chain connects TRBV13 to TRBJ1-4, with TRBD1 as a possible D gene (6 bases). The TCR sequence derives from a human donor who donated a stem cell graft to a child with acute myeloid leukemia. Source: PBMCs from the stem cell graft donor, taken from the stem cell graft. The CDR3 spells CASSLGTPEKLFF. CDR3 sequence (DNA): TGTGCCAGCAGCCTCGGGACACCAGAAAAACTGTTTTTT.